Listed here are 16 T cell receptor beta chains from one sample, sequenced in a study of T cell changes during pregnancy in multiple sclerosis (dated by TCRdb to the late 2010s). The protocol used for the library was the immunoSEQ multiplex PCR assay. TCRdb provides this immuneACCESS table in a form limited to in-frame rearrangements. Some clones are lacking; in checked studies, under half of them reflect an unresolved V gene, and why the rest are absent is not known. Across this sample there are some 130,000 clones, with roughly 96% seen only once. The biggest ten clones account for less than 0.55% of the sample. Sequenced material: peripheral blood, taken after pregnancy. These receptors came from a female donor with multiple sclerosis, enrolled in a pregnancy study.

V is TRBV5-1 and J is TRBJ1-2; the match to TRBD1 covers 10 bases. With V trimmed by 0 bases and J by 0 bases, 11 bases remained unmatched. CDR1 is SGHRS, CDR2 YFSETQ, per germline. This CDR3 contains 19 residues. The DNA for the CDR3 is TGCGCCAGCAGCTTGGAAGGAGACAGGGGGCCTAAACCTAACTATGGCTACACCTTC. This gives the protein CASSLEGDRGPKPNYGYTF.

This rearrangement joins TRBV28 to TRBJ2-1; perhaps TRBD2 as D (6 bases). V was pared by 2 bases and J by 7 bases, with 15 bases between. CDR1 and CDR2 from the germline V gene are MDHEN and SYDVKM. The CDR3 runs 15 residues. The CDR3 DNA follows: TGTGCCAGCAGTTTAACGGGAGTAATTAAGAATGAGCAGTTCTTC. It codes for CASSLTGVIKNEQFF.

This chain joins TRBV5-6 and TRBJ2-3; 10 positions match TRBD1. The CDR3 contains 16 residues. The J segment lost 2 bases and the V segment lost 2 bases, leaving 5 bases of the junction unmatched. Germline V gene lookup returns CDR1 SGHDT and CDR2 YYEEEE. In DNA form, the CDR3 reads TGTGCCAGCAGCTTCGGGACAGGGGTTCTCACAGATACGCAGTATTTT. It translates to CASSFGTGVLTDTQYF.

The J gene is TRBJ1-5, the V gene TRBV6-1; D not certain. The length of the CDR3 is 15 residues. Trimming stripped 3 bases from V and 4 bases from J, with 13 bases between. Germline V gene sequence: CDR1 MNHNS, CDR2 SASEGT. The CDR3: CASSDGLLKNQPQHF. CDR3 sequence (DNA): TGTGCCAGCAGTGACGGTCTCCTCAAGAATCAGCCCCAGCATTTT.

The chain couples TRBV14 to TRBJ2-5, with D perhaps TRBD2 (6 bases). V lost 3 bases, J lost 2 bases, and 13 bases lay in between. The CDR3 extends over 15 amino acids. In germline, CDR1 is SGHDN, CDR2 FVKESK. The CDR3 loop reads CASSHMLRGQETQYF. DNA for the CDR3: TGTGCCAGCAGCCATATGCTCCGGGGGCAAGAGACCCAGTACTTC. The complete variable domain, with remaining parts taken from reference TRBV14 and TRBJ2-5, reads EAGVTQFPSHSVIEKGQTVTLRCDPISGHDNLYWYRRVMGKEIKFLLHFVKESKQDESGMPNNRFLAERTGGTYSTLKVQPAELEDSGVYFCASSHMLRGQETQYFGPGTRLLVL.

DNA for the CDR3: TGTGCCAGCAGTGAAAGAGGGATGGTTTTACACACCATATATTTT. Translation: CASSERGMVLHTIYF. The chain has TRBV6-1 and TRBJ1-3; no clear D. The V and J ends lost 2 bases and 8 bases respectively, with 16 bases between them. Germline CDR1 MNHNS, CDR2 SASEGT. The CDR3 length is 15 residues.

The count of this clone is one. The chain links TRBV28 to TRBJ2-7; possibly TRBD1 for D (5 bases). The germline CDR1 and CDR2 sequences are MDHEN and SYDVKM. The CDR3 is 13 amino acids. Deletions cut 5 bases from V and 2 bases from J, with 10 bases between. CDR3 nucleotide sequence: TGTGCCAGCAGTCAAGACAGCCCCTACGAGCAGTACTTC. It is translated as CASSQDSPYEQYF.

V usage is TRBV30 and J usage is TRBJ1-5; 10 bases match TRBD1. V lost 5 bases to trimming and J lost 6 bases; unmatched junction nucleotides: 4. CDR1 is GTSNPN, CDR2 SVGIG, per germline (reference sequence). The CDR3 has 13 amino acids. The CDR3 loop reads CAWGQGGSQPQHF. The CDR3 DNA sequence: TGTGCCTGGGGACAGGGGGGGAGTCAGCCCCAGCATTTT.

CDR3 residues: CASSFEQELGDTQYF. The DNA of the CDR3 is TGTGCCAGCAGCTTTGAACAGGAGTTAGGAGATACGCAGTATTTT. The V call is TRBV7-9, the J call TRBJ2-3; D possibly corresponds to TRBD1 (5 bases). The germline V gene has CDR1 SEHNR and CDR2 FQNEAQ (reference sequence). This CDR3 region has 15 residues. Trimming took off 3 bases at V and 5 bases at J, with 15 bases between the two ends.

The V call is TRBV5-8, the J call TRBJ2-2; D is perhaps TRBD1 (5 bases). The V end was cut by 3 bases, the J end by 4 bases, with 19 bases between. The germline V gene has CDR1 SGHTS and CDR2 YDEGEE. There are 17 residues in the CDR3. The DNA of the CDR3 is TGTGCCAGCAGCTCCCGCCCCGTTTTTAGGGGCACCGGGGAGCTGTTTTTT. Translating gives CASSSRPVFRGTGELFF.

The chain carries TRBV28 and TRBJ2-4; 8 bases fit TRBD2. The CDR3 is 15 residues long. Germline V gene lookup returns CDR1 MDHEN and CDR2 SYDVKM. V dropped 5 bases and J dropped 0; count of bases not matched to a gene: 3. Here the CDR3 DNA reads TGTGCCAGCAGTCTCGGGGGGGTAGCCAAAAACATTCAGTACTTC. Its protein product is CASSLGGVAKNIQYF.

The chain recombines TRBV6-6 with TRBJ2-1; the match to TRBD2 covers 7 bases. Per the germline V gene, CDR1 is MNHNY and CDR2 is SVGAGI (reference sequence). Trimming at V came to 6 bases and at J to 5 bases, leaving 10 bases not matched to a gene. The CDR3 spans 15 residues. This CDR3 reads CASRHGGSSHNEQFF. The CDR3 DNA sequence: TGTGCCAGCAGACACGGGGGGTCATCCCACAATGAGCAGTTCTTC.

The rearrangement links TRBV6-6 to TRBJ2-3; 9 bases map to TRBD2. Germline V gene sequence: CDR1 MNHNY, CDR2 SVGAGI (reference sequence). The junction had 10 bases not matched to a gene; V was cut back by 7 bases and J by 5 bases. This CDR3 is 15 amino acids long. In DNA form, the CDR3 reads TGTGCCAGCAACCTTAGCGGGAGATTGATAGATACGCAGTATTTT. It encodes CASNLSGRLIDTQYF.

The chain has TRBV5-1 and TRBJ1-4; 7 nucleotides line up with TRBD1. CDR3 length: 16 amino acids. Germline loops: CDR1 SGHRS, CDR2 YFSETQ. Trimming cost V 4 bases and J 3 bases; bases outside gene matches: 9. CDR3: CASSKPRDSSNEKLFF. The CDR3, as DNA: TGCGCCAGCAGCAAGCCCCGGGACAGTTCTAATGAAAAACTGTTTTTT. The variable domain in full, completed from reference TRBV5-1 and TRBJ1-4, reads KAGVTQTPRYLIKTRGQQVTLSCSPISGHRSVSWYQQTPGQGLQFLFEYFSETQRNKGNFPGRFSGRQFSNSRSEMNVSTLELGDSALYLCASSKPRDSSNEKLFFGSGTQLSVL.

CDR3 sequence (DNA): TGTGCCAGCAGCGTTGGGCCCCCCCACGAGCAGTACTTC. Amino acids: CASSVGPPHEQYF. V usage is TRBV9 and J usage is TRBJ2-7; D is unclear. The germline gives CDR1 SGDLS, CDR2 YYNGEE. This CDR3 is 13 amino acids long. V was shortened by 2 bases and J by 5 bases, with 11 bases between the two germline ends. Filled out from reference TRBV9 and TRBJ2-7, the complete variable domain reads DSGVTQTPKHLITATGQRVTLRCSPRSGDLSVYWYQQSLDQGLQFLIQYYNGEERAKGNILERFSAQQFPDLHSELNLSSLELGDSALYFCASSVGPPHEQYFGPGTRLTVT.

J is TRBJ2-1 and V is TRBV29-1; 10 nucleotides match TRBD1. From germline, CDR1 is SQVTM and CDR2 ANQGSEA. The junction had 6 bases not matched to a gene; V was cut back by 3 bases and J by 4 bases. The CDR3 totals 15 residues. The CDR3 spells CSVDPGTGVYNEQFF. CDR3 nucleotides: TGCAGCGTTGATCCCGGGACAGGGGTGTACAATGAGCAGTTCTTC.